The 17 T cell receptor beta chains below all came from one sample that was sequenced in a study of lymphopenia after photon versus proton radiotherapy. Produced via immunoSEQ multiplex PCR; TCRdb's table is partial and in-frame only. This sample carries 65,000 to 85,000 clones, around 93% of them seen once, and the ten largest clones take about 2%. The starting material was peripheral blood, obtained from a patient treated with photon-based radiotherapy. The receptors were sampled from a woman in her thirties or forties with cholangiocarcinoma.

This chain links TRBV5-4 with TRBJ2-2; 8 bases agree with TRBD1. The CDR3 is 16 residues long. J was trimmed by 3 bases and V by 2 bases; bases with no gene match: 6. Germline assignment: CDR1 SGHNT and CDR2 YYREEE (reference sequence). DNA of the CDR3: TGTGCCAGCAGCTTTGGGGGGACAGGACACACCGGGGAGCTGTTTTTT. As protein: CASSFGGTGHTGELFF.

CDR3 bases: TGTGCCTGGAGGGTCCAGGGGCTCGTAGGTGGCTACACCTTC. Its translation is CAWRVQGLVGGYTF. This chain links TRBV30 with TRBJ1-2; tentative D call: TRBD1 (6 bases). The CDR3 is 14 residues long. Trimming cost V 3 bases and J 7 bases, with 18 bases left between them. From germline, CDR1 is GTSNPN and CDR2 SVGIG (reference sequence).

The chain joins TRBV5-1 to TRBJ1-1; D possibly corresponds to TRBD1 (6 bases). The V gene's germline CDR1 is SGHRS and CDR2 YFSETQ. With 4 bases removed from V and 9 bases from J, the gap between germline ends came to 19 bases. CDR3 length: 14 amino acids. The CDR3 spells CASSRDTATEKAFF. CDR3 DNA sequence: TGCGCCAGCAGCCGGGACACCGCTACGGAGAAAGCTTTCTTT.

The chain employs TRBV6-1 and TRBJ1-2, with D possibly matching TRBD1 (5 bases). The CDR3 is 14 residues long. The germline V and J ends were trimmed by 6 bases and 3 bases, with 14 bases remaining between them. Germline V gene data show CDR1 as MNHNS and CDR2 as SASEGT. DNA for the CDR3: TGTGCCAGCAGAAGGCAGGGTTTCGACTATGGCTACACCTTC. It translates to CASRRQGFDYGYTF.

The chain recombines TRBV14 with TRBJ1-2; maybe TRBD1 (6 bases). Trimming removed 0 bases from V and 4 bases from J, with 12 bases in between. Germline assignment: CDR1 SGHDN and CDR2 FVKESK. The CDR3 is 15 amino acids. The CDR3 protein is CASSQDAGVLYGYTF. The CDR3 bases are TGTGCCAGCAGCCAAGACGCAGGGGTACTCTATGGCTACACCTTC.

This clone has just one count. The chain combines TRBV27 with TRBJ2-7, with D perhaps matching TRBD1 or TRBD2 (6 bases each). The CDR3 runs to 15 residues. Trimming cost V 4 bases and J 2 bases, with 15 bases left between them. The germline gives CDR1 MNHEY, CDR2 SMNVEV (reference sequence). The CDR3 here is CASSSLGGDAYEQYF. CDR3 in DNA: TGTGCCAGCAGTTCCCTGGGGGGCGATGCCTACGAGCAGTACTTC.

This chain connects TRBV7-3 to TRBJ2-3, with 12 bases identical to TRBD2. The ends lost 5 bases at V and 2 bases at J; junction bases unmatched: 5. This CDR3 contains 16 residues. In germline, CDR1 is SGHTA, CDR2 FQGTGA. The CDR3 reads CASSLRTSGNTDTQYF. As DNA, the CDR3 is TGTGCCAGCAGCCTGCGGACTAGCGGGAACACAGATACGCAGTATTTT.

The rearrangement joins TRBV29-1 to TRBJ2-7; maybe TRBD1 (5 bases). The CDR3 is made up of 11 amino acids. The germline V gene has CDR1 SQVTM and CDR2 ANQGSEA. Trimming took off 5 bases at V and 2 bases at J, with 7 bases between the two ends. The CDR3 protein is CSVSQAYEQYF. CDR3 sequence (DNA): TGCAGCGTTTCACAGGCCTACGAGCAGTACTTC.

CDR3 sequence (DNA): TGCGCCAGCAATGCAGGACAGAACTATGGCTACACCTTC. This translates into CASNAGQNYGYTF. The rearrangement uses TRBV5-1 and TRBJ1-2, with D perhaps matching TRBD1 (6 bases). CDR3 length: 13 residues. Trimming cost V 6 bases and J 2 bases, with 11 bases left between them. The germline gives CDR1 SGHRS, CDR2 YFSETQ. Based on the CDR3 plus reference TRBV5-1 and TRBJ1-2, the full variable domain is KAGVTQTPRYLIKTRGQQVTLSCSPISGHRSVSWYQQTPGQGLQFLFEYFSETQRNKGNFPGRFSGRQFSNSRSEMNVSTLELGDSALYLCASNAGQNYGYTFGSGTRLTVV.

This chain uses TRBV28 with TRBJ2-7; 9 bases match TRBD1. Germline V lookup: CDR1 MDHEN, CDR2 SYDVKM. Unmatched junction bases numbered 2, after V lost 7 bases and J lost 4 bases. This CDR3 has 12 amino acids. In nucleotides, the CDR3 is TGTGCCAGCAACGGACAGGGGTACGAGCAGTACTTC. Amino acids: CASNGQGYEQYF.

The rearrangement links TRBV11-2 to TRBJ1-4; D is unresolved. The CDR3 is 15 residues long. Trimming stripped 1 base from V and 8 bases from J, with 14 bases between. From germline, CDR1 is SGHAT and CDR2 FQNNGV. The DNA of the CDR3 is TGTGCCAGCAGCTTAGGCCAAGGTACTGGCGAAAAACTGTTTTTT. This sequence encodes CASSLGQGTGEKLFF.

The rearrangement links TRBV19 to TRBJ1-6, with D perhaps TRBD1 (6 bases). CDR3 length: 16 amino acids. V lost 5 bases and J lost 13, with 24 bases in between. Germline-derived CDR1 and CDR2 are LNHDA and SQIVND (reference sequence). CDR3 loop: CASSVTSGTLSVPLHF. As DNA, the CDR3 is TGTGCCAGTAGTGTTACTTCAGGGACACTATCCGTCCCCCTCCACTTT.

The chain is built from TRBV10-2 and TRBJ1-2, with 8 bases that match TRBD1. CDR3 length: 15 residues. J gave up 1 base and V 10 bases, and 11 bases lay outside the gene matches. Germline loops: CDR1 WSHSY, CDR2 SAAADI. The CDR3 DNA is TGCGCCACCGTTGACCCCACAGGGGGTAACTATGGCTACACCTTC. It yields the protein CATVDPTGGNYGYTF.

The V gene is TRBV5-1, the J gene TRBJ1-2, with D perhaps TRBD1 (6 bases). Germline lookup yields CDR1 SGHRS and CDR2 YFSETQ. The CDR3 is made up of 12 amino acids. The V end was cut by 0 bases, the J end by 7 bases, with 7 bases between. The chain's CDR3 is CASSLDRAGYTF. CDR3 coding DNA: TGCGCCAGCAGCTTGGACAGGGCTGGCTACACCTTC.

The V gene is TRBV13, the J gene TRBJ2-7; D possibly corresponds to TRBD1 (6 bases). Trimming shortened V by 2 bases and J by 0 bases, and 20 bases separated the two germline ends. CDR1 and CDR2 from the germline V gene are PRHDT and FYEKMQ (reference sequence). The CDR3 has 18 residues. The CDR3: CASSLSPLGRGSSYEQYF. The CDR3 DNA follows: TGTGCCAGCAGCTTAAGTCCCTTGGGCAGGGGCAGCTCCTACGAGCAGTACTTC.

This chain uses TRBV6-6 with TRBJ2-4; a weak D match, TRBD1 (6 bases). Trimming took off 4 bases at V and 4 bases at J, with 14 bases between the two ends. Germline V gene data show CDR1 as MNHNY and CDR2 as SVGAGI (reference sequence). CDR3 length: 15 residues. CDR3 DNA: TGTGCCAGCAGTTTTTTTTTCAGGGGTAAAAACATTCAGTACTTC. Encoded protein: CASSFFFRGKNIQYF.

The chain employs TRBV11-2 and TRBJ2-7; 7 bases fit TRBD2. CDR3 length: 18 amino acids. Per germline, CDR1 SGHAT and CDR2 FQNNGV. The V gene end was trimmed by 1 base and the J gene end by 1 base; junction bases not matched to a gene: 13. The chain's CDR3 is CASSLAKLPAGKSYEQYF. In DNA form, the CDR3 reads TGTGCCAGCAGCTTAGCAAAGCTCCCAGCGGGGAAGTCCTACGAGCAGTACTTC.